The 14 T cell receptor beta chains given below trace back to one sample, sequenced in a study of cytomegalovirus exposure and HLA in healthy donors. The data were produced by immunoSEQ multiplex PCR, yet TCRdb's version contains in-frame clones alone and is incomplete. This sample has some 150,000 clones, with about nine tenths found just once. Material for sequencing was PBMCs. These receptors came from a man younger than 35 in good health and CMV-seropositive.

The chain has TRBV7-2 and TRBJ1-2; 8 nucleotides line up with TRBD1. Germline V lookup: CDR1 SGHTA, CDR2 FQGNSA. The CDR3 runs to 15 residues. V lost 2 bases to trimming and J lost 1 base; unmatched junction nucleotides: 3. Here the CDR3 reads CASSLTDRVNYGYTF. CDR3 in DNA: TGTGCCAGCAGCTTAACGGACAGGGTTAACTATGGCTACACCTTC.

This clone was picked up a small number of times. This chain connects TRBV7-2 to TRBJ1-2; D uncertain. The CDR3 contains 13 residues. With 7 bases removed from V and 3 bases from J, the gap between germline ends came to 12 bases. Germline V gives CDR1 SGHTA, CDR2 FQGNSA. CDR3 DNA: TGTGCCAGCACCCTGTCCGTGTACTATGGCTACACCTTC. It specifies CASTLSVYYGYTF.

Concerning this clone: At one end the junction does not follow the germline gene, possibly because of a read error. The chain couples TRBV5-1 to TRBJ2-7, with D possibly TRBD2 on 5 matching bases. CDR3 length: 14 amino acids. The germline CDR1 and CDR2 sequences are SGHRS and YFSETQ. This chain's CDR3 is CASRLATSSYEQYF. The CDR3 bases are TGCGCCAGCAGGTTGGCTACTAGCTCCTACGAGCAGTACTTC.

This clone was detected once. V usage is TRBV28 and J usage is TRBJ2-7; TRBD1 agrees at 7 bases. Germline trimming cut 7 bases from V and 4 bases from J; bases unmatched to any gene: 16. Germline CDR1 reads MDHEN; CDR2 reads SYDVKM. The CDR3 is made up of 16 amino acids. The CDR3 DNA follows: TGTGCCAGCATTCCTCCCCCGGGGACAGATTTGTACGAGCAGTACTTC. Amino acids: CASIPPPGTDLYEQYF.

The chain employs TRBV5-1 and TRBJ1-2; perhaps TRBD1 as D (5 bases). V was cut by 2 bases and J by 8 bases, with 13 bases left in between. CDR3 size: 13 residues. The germline V gene has CDR1 SGHRS and CDR2 YFSETQ. CDR3 coding DNA: TGCGCCAGCAGCTTCGAAGGGGCGATCGGCTACACCTTC. Its protein product is CASSFEGAIGYTF.

The chain is built from TRBV5-5 and TRBJ2-1, with 9 bases matching TRBD1. V lost 3 bases and J lost 5; bases outside the gene matches: 9. Germline values: CDR1 SGHKS, CDR2 YYEKEE (reference sequence). This CDR3 is 16 amino acids long. CDR3 in amino acids: CASSSLQGAEDNEQFF. CDR3 in DNA: TGTGCCAGCAGCTCCCTACAGGGGGCCGAGGACAATGAGCAGTTCTTC.

This rearrangement joins TRBV7-8 to TRBJ2-3, with D tentatively TRBD1 (5 bases). Germline V lookup: CDR1 SGHVS, CDR2 FQNEAQ. There are 13 residues in the CDR3. Trimming pared 3 bases from V and 6 bases from J, leaving 10 bases between. The CDR3 spells CASSFQGMDTQYF. The CDR3 coding sequence is TGTGCCAGCAGCTTTCAGGGAATGGATACGCAGTATTTT.

This sequence joins TRBV2 and TRBJ1-2; no definite D call. Germline V lookup: CDR1 SNHLY, CDR2 FYNNEI. This CDR3 is 12 amino acids long. The V and J ends lost 7 bases and 1 base respectively, with 7 bases between them. The CDR3 protein is CASKEGNYGYTF. The CDR3 DNA sequence: TGTGCCAGCAAGGAGGGTAACTATGGCTACACCTTC.

CDR3 nucleotides: TGTGCCACCGTCCGAAGGGGGCTGGGAAACACCATATATTTT. This gives the protein CATVRRGLGNTIYF. The V call is TRBV30, the J call TRBJ1-3; 7 bases are shared with TRBD1. J gave up 4 bases and V 8 bases, and 11 bases lay outside the gene matches. This CDR3 region has 14 residues. Germline loops: CDR1 GTSNPN, CDR2 SVGIG (reference sequence).

This chain connects TRBV10-2 to TRBJ2-1; D is uncertain. Germline values: CDR1 WSHSY, CDR2 SAAADI. Trimming left V 2 bases short and J 14 bases short, with 13 bases between. The CDR3 totals 12 residues. In DNA form, the CDR3 reads TGCGCCAGCAGTGAGCCGACGACTCCTAAGTTCTTC. It specifies CASSEPTTPKFF.

V is TRBV7-6 and J is TRBJ2-3; tentative D call: TRBD2 (5 bases). This CDR3 is built from 16 residues. Germline loops: CDR1 SGHVS, CDR2 FNYEAQ. The V end lost 6 bases, the J end lost 4 bases, and 20 bases lay between the germline ends. The CDR3 nucleotides read TGTGCCAGCAGACGGTCGGGATCCCTCACCGCAGATACGCAGTATTTT. Its translation is CASRRSGSLTADTQYF.

The V and J genes are TRBV29-1 and TRBJ2-1; tentative D call: TRBD2 (6 bases). Trimming cost V 4 bases and J 1 base, with 14 bases left between them. This CDR3 is 15 amino acids long. Germline lookup yields CDR1 SQVTM and CDR2 ANQGSEA. The CDR3 DNA follows: TGCAGCGTTGGGGGGTGGGACTTTTCCTACAATGAGCAGTTCTTC. It is translated as CSVGGWDFSYNEQFF.

The chain employs TRBV30 and TRBJ2-2, with 10 bases fitting TRBD1. The CDR3 has 16 residues. Germline loops: CDR1 GTSNPN, CDR2 SVGIG (reference sequence). The junction had 7 bases not matched to a gene; V was cut back by 0 bases and J by 6 bases. The CDR3 here is CAWSVTPGTGAGELFF. For the CDR3, the DNA is TGTGCCTGGAGTGTAACCCCCGGGACAGGGGCCGGGGAGCTGTTTTTT.

This clone was counted a single time. This same CDR3 is encoded by further DNA sequences in the sample. The chain has TRBV27 and TRBJ1-5, with a possible D match to TRBD1 (5 bases). The CDR3 has 14 amino acids. V shed 3 bases and J shed 4 bases, with 10 bases lying between them. Germline CDR1 is MNHEY and CDR2 is SMNVEV (reference sequence). The CDR3 bases are TGTGCCAGCAGTTTTCAGGGTGCTAATCAGCCCCAGCATTTT. Its protein product is CASSFQGANQPQHF.